This T cell receptor (beta chain) comes out of a study of OX40 agonist ivuxolimab in advanced cancers. Study observations and caveats: What antigens the expanded peripheral T cells recognized was never established.

Autoimmune disease history or systemic immunosuppression meant exclusion. Sequencing was performed with immunoSEQ multiplex PCR; in TCRdb, only in-frame clones are kept and a portion is missing. The sample lists tens of thousands of clones; almost 90% were seen once. To note about this clone: Its target is not known.

The CDR3 runs 13 residues. The germline V and J ends were trimmed by 5 bases and 3 bases, with 9 bases remaining between them. Germline CDR1 reads SGHNT; CDR2 reads YENEEA. The chain uses TRBV11-3 and TRBJ2-3; no definite D call. This clonotype originated in an adult with an advanced solid tumor such as melanoma, head and neck, liver or kidney cancer. This specimen was CD4+ or CD8+ T cells sorted from blood, taken in a trial of the OX40 agonist ivuxolimab. CDR3 in DNA: TGTGCCAGCAGCGCCCCTGGTACAGATACGCAGTATTTT. This translates into CASSAPGTDTQYF.